The rows below give T cell receptor beta chains drawn from one sample of a study of blood T cell repertoires in COVID-19. Repertoires were generated with immunoSEQ multiplex PCR, while TCRdb's copy carries only in-frame clones and drops some. Here the sample spans fewer than 500,000 clones, 75% to 90% being singletons. Material: PBMCs or T cells enriched from blood (not recorded which). These receptors were obtained from a young woman who had recovered from COVID-19. The CDR3 runs from the conserved cysteine through the conserved F or W. Expanded clones get a size class; other rows say once, few or many, or leave the size out.

>NA|TRBJ1-2|TRBV4-1
CASSQVGLSNYGYTF
>NA|TRBJ1-1|TRBV7-9
CASTVLNPAFF
>NA|TRBJ1-5|TRBV5-6
CASSGPPGQLDQPQHF
>once|TRBJ1-2|TRBV5-3
CARSWGDESYCYTF
>few|TRBJ1-2|TRBV11-2
CASSDPLDRVANYGYTF
>NA|TRBJ1-2|TRBV5-4
CASSPRQGDNYGYTF
>NA|TRBJ1-1|TRBV13
CASSSQGGNTEAFF
>NA|TRBJ2-7|TRBV12-3/TRBV12-4
CASSFRTYEQYF
>NA|TRBJ1-2|TRBV3-1/TRBV3-2
CASSQGTAGGSYGYTF
>NA|TRBJ1-1|TRBV4-1
CASSQGRGLRNTEAFF
>NA|TRBJ2-7|TRBV27
CASSLSAGVSYEQYF
>once|TRBJ1-4|TRBV19
CATSGAGLNEKLFF
>NA|TRBJ1-2|TRBV7-8
CASSPAGGQGVPGYTF
>NA|TRBJ2-2|TRBV4-1
CASSQGLSGAGELFF
>once|TRBJ1-1|TRBV4-1
CASSPVRGRTSNTEAFF
>NA|TRBJ2-7|TRBV7-6
CASSFALGGAGYEQYF
>NA|TRBJ1-2|TRBV9
CASSVGQGINYGYTF
>once|TRBJ1-2|TRBV5-1
CASSLGAGSNGYTF
>NA|TRBJ2-7|TRBV28
CASSVSGTSGPQKQYF
>once|TRBJ1-2|TRBV6-5
CASTPTGHNNYGYTF